The rows below give T cell receptor beta chains drawn from one sample of a study of long-term antiretroviral therapy in people with HIV. The method was immunoSEQ multiplex PCR; TCRdb's version includes in-frame clones alone and lacks a portion of them. Of about 39,000 clones in the sample, roughly 85% were seen once. Source: unsorted PBMCs, taken 3.1 years after starting antiretroviral therapy. These receptors all stem from a woman in her 50s with HIV. The CDR3 runs from the conserved cysteine through the conserved F or W. D genes are given only for firm matches. Size is stated for part of the rows, as once, few or many counts, or as a class when the clone is expanded.

v_gene	len	j_gene	abundance	d_gene	CDR3aa	CDR3nt
TRBV27	14	TRBJ2-1	NA	TRBD1	CASSLNRGYNEQFF	TGTGCCAGCAGTTTGAACAGGGGATATAATGAGCAGTTCTTC
TRBV28	14	TRBJ1-6	NA	NA	CASSLRVGLRALHF	TGTGCCAGCAGTTTACGCGTGGGTTTGCGGGCCCTCCACTTT
TRBV7-6	14	TRBJ2-5	NA	NA	CASSQNYAQETQYF	TGTGCCAGCAGCCAAAACTATGCCCAAGAGACCCAGTACTTC
TRBV7-3	16	TRBJ2-2	NA	NA	CASSLGAVRNTGELFF	TGTGCCAGCAGCTTAGGGGCCGTTCGGAACACCGGGGAGCTGTTTTTT
TRBV9	16	TRBJ2-7	NA	TRBD2	CASSVARGLRYYEQYF	TGTGCCAGCAGCGTAGCACGGGGACTAAGATACTACGAGCAGTACTTC
TRBV7-8	16	TRBJ1-6	NA	NA	CASSLEVRQSDSPLHF	TGTGCCAGCAGCTTAGAAGTCCGACAATCTGATTCACCCCTCCACTTT
TRBV18	13	TRBJ1-4	once	TRBD1	CASRQGLNEKLFF	TGTGCCAGTCGACAGGGCCTTAATGAAAAACTGTTTTTT
TRBV2	14	TRBJ2-3	NA	NA	CASSERGRTDTQYF	TGTGCCAGCAGTGAACGGGGGCGCACAGATACGCAGTATTTT
TRBV30	13	TRBJ1-2	NA	NA	CAWDSEANYGYTF	TGTGCCTGGGACAGTGAAGCTAACTATGGCTACACCTTC
TRBV7-9	13	TRBJ2-1	NA	NA	CASSPGSYNEQFF	TGTGCCAGCAGTCCCGGGTCCTACAATGAGCAGTTCTTC
TRBV5-4	14	TRBJ1-1	NA	NA	CASSLLGGNTEAFF	TGTGCCAGCAGCTTGCTAGGGGGGAACACTGAAGCTTTCTTT
TRBV5-1	12	TRBJ2-5	NA	NA	CASSDVQETQYF	TGCGCCAGCAGCGACGTCCAAGAGACCCAGTACTTC
TRBV4-1	15	TRBJ1-4	NA	NA	CASSQGGTVNEKLFF	TGCGCCAGCAGCCAAGGGGGGACGGTTAATGAAAAACTGTTTTTT
TRBV11-2	13	TRBJ1-5	NA	NA	CASSLSSNQPQHF	TGTGCCAGCAGCTTATCTAGCAATCAGCCCCAGCATTTT
TRBV11-2	15	TRBJ1-4	NA	NA	CASSLDGKGLEKLFF	TGTGCCAGCAGCTTAGATGGGAAGGGCTTAGAAAAACTGTTTTTT
TRBV29-1	14	TRBJ1-4	NA	NA	CSVVVYGEREKLFF	TGCAGCGTCGTTGTGTATGGGGAGAGAGAAAAACTGTTTTTT
TRBV5-5	15	TRBJ1-2	few	NA	CASSLAVGTNYGYTF	TGTGCCAGCAGCTTGGCGGTCGGAACTAACTATGGCTACACCTTC
TRBV7-9	12	TRBJ2-1	NA	NA	CASSLALREQFF	TGTGCCAGCAGCTTAGCGCTCAGGGAGCAGTTCTTC
TRBV7-2	15	TRBJ2-5	NA	TRBD2	CASSLGGTRQETQYF	TGTGCCAGCAGCTTAGGAGGGACTAGACAAGAGACCCAGTACTTC
TRBV6-6	14	TRBJ1-6	NA	NA	CASVSETPNSPLHF	TGTGCCAGCGTTTCCGAGACACCTAATTCACCCCTCCACTTT
TRBV29-1	13	TRBJ1-1	NA	NA	CSVQVRMNTEAFF	TGCAGCGTTCAAGTCAGAATGAACACTGAAGCTTTCTTT
TRBV5-1	15	TRBJ2-3	NA	NA	CASSLIGDRADTQYF	TGCGCCAGCAGCCTGATTGGGGATAGGGCAGATACGCAGTATTTT
TRBV5-1	15	TRBJ1-2	once	NA	CASSLGLTPRGGYTF	TGCGCCAGCAGCTTGGGACTGACACCGAGGGGTGGCTACACCTTC